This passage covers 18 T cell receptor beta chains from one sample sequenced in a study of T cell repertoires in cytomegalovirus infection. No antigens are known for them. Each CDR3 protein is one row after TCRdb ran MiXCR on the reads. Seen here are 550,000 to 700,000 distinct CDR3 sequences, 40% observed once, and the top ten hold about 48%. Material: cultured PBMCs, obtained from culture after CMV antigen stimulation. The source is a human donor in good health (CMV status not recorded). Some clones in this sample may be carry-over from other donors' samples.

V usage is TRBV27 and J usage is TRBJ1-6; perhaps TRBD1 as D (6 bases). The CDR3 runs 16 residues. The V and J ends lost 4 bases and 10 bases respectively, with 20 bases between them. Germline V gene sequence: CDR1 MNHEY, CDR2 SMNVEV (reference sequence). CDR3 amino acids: CASSSRTVGGDSPLHF. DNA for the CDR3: TGTGCCAGCAGTTCCCGGACAGTTGGGGGAGACTCACCCCTCCACTTT.

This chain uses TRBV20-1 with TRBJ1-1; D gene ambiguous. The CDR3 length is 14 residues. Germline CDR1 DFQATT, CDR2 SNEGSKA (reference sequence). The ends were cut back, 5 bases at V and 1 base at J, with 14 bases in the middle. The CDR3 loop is CSAFPHPRNTEAFF. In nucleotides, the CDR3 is TGCAGTGCTTTCCCCCATCCGAGGAACACTGAAGCTTTCTTT.

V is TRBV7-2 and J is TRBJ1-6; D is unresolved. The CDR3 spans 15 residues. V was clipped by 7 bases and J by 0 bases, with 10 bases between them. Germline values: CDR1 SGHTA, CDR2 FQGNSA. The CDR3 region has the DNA TGTGCCAGCAATCCGGGGAGCTCCTATAATTCACCCCTCCACTTT. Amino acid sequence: CASNPGSSYNSPLHF.

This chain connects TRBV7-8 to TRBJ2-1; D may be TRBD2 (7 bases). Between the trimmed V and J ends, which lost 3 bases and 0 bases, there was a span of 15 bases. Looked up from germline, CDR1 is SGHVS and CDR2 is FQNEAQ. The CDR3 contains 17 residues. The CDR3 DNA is TGTGCCAGCAGCTTCCGGGGGCGGGAGAGCTCCTACAATGAGCAGTTCTTC. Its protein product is CASSFRGRESSYNEQFF. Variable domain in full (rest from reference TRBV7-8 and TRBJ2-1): GAGVSQSPRYKVAKRGQDVALRCDPISGHVSLFWYQQALGQGPEFLTYFQNEAQLDKSGLPSDRFFAERPEGSVSTLKIQRTQQEDSAVYLCASSFRGRESSYNEQFFGPGTRLTVL.

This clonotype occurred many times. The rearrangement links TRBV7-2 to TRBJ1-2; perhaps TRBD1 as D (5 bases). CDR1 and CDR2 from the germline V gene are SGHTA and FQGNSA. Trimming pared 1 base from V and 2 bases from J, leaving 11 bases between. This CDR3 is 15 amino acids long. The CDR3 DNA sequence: TGTGCCAGCAGCTTAGATTGGGGCGAGAACTATGGCTACACCTTC. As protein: CASSLDWGENYGYTF.

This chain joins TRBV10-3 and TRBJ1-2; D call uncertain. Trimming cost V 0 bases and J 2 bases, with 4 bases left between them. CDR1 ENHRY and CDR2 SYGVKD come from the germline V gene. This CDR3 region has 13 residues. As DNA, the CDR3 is TGTGCCATCAGTGAGTCACGCAACTATGGCTACACCTTC. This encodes CAISESRNYGYTF.

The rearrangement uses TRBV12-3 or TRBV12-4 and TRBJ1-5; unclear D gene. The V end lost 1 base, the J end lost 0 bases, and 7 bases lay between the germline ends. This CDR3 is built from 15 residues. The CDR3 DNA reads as TGTGCCAGCAGTTTAGGAGCGGTTAGCAATCAGCCCCAGCATTTT. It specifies CASSLGAVSNQPQHF.

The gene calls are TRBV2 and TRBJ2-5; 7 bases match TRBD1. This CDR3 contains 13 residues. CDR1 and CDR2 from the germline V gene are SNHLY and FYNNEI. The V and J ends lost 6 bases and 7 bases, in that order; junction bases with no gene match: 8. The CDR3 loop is CASRRQGPGTQYF. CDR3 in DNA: TGTGCCAGCAGGCGACAGGGCCCGGGGACCCAGTACTTC.

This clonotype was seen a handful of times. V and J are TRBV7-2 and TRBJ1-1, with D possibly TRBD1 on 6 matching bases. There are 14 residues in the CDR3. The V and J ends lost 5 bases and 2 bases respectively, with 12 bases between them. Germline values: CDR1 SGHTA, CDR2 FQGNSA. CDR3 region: CASSLDRTNTEAFF. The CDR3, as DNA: TGTGCCAGCAGCCTCGACAGGACCAACACTGAAGCTTTCTTT.

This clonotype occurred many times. The CDR3 DNA is TGTGCCAGCAGCTTAATAGGGAGGGAAACTGAAGCTTTCTTT. It translates to CASSLIGRETEAFF. The chain uses TRBV7-2 and TRBJ1-1; D gene unclear. This CDR3 is 14 amino acids long. Germline V gene lookup returns CDR1 SGHTA and CDR2 FQGNSA. V was shortened by 2 bases and J by 5 bases, with 12 bases between the two germline ends. Full variable domain (missing parts from reference TRBV7-2 and TRBJ1-1): GAGVSQSPSNKVTEKGKDVELRCDPISGHTALYWYRQSLGQGLEFLIYFQGNSAPDKSGLPSDRFSAERTGGSVSTLTIQRTQQEDSAVYLCASSLIGRETEAFFGQGTRLTVV.

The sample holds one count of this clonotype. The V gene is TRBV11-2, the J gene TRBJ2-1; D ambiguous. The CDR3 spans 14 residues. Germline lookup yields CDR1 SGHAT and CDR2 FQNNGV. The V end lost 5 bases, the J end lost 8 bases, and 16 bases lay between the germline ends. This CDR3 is CASSLRPFSDEQFF. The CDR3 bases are TGTGCCAGCAGCCTCCGACCATTTTCGGATGAGCAGTTCTTC.

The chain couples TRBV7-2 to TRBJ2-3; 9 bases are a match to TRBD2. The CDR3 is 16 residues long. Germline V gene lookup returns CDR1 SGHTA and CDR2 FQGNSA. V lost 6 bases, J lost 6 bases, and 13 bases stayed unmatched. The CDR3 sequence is CASSPSAGTSSDTQYF. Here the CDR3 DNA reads TGTGCCAGCAGTCCATCAGCCGGGACTAGCTCCGATACGCAGTATTTT.

For the CDR3, the DNA is TGTGCTAGTGGTTTGGTATATCTGGAGCGGGGGTACAATGAGCAGTTCTTC. Translating gives CASGLVYLERGYNEQFF. This sequence joins TRBV12-5 and TRBJ2-1, with 8 bases matching TRBD2. V shed 0 bases and J 4 bases; nucleotides not matched to a gene: 8. The length of the CDR3 is 17 residues. Germline lookup yields CDR1 LGHNT and CDR2 FRNRAP.

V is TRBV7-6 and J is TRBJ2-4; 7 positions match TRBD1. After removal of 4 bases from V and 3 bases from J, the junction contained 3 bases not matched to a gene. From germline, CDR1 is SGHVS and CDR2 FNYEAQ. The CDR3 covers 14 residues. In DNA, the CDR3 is TGTGCCAGCAGCTCATACAGGGGCAAAAACATTCAGTACTTC. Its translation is CASSSYRGKNIQYF.

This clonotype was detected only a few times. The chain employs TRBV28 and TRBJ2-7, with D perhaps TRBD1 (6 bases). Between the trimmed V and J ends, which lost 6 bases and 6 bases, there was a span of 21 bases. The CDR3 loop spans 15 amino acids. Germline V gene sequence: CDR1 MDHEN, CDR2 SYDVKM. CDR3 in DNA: TGTGCCAGCAGAATAACAGGGTCTCGGATGATCGAGCAGTACTTC. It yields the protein CASRITGSRMIEQYF. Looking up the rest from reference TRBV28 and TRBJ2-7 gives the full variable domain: DVKVTQSSRYLVKRTGEKVFLECVQDMDHENMFWYRQDPGLGLRLIYFSYDVKMKEKGDIPEGYSVSREKKERFSLILESASTNQTSMYLCASRITGSRMIEQYFGPGTRLTVT.

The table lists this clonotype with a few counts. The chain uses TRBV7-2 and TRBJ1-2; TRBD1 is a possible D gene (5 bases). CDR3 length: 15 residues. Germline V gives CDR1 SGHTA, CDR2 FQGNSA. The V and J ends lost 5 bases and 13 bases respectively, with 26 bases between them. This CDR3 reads CASSPLLLLGAHSTF. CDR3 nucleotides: TGTGCCAGCAGCCCCCTACTACTCCTCGGGGCCCACTCCACCTTC.

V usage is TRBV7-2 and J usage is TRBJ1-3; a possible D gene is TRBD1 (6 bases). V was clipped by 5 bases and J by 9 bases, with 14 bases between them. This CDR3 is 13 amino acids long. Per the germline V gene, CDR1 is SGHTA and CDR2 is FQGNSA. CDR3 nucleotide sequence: TGTGCCAGCAGCCCCAGGACAGACGGCACCATATATTTT. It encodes CASSPRTDGTIYF. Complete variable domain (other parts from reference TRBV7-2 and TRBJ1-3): GAGVSQSPSNKVTEKGKDVELRCDPISGHTALYWYRQSLGQGLEFLIYFQGNSAPDKSGLPSDRFSAERTGGSVSTLTIQRTQQEDSAVYLCASSPRTDGTIYFGEGSWLTVV.

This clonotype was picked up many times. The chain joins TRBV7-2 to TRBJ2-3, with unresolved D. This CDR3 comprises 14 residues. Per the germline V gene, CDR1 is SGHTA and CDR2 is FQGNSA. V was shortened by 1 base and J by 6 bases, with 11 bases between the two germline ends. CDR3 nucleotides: TGTGCCAGCAGCTTAGGAAGCAGCGCCGATACGCAGTATTTT. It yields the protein CASSLGSSADTQYF.